What follows is one TCR beta chain and its context. Its binding antigen is unknown. No quality values exist for individual bases; no much larger clone is one base distant. Patients with autoimmune disease history or receiving systemic immunosuppression were excluded from the trial. In every dose cohort, peripheral blood was drawn for TCR sequencing at baseline, cycle 4 day 1, and cycle 7 day 1. The samples were taken from a phase I, first-in-human, multicenter, open-label dose-escalation trial of ivuxolimab. Adults with locally advanced or metastatic melanoma, renal cell carcinoma, hepatocellular carcinoma or head and neck squamous cell carcinoma were enrolled in the trial. Before TCR sequencing, CD4+ and CD8+ T cells were separately sorted from peripheral blood. For sequencing of the TCRbeta CDR3 region, genomic DNA was extracted from the sorted cells. The immunoSEQ Assay was used to sequence the TCRbeta CDR3 regions. Entries here come from immuneACCESS through TCRdb and include only in-frame sequences with V and J called. Some clones fail to appear in such tables; in the studies checked, an unresolved V gene covers under half of the shortfall, and the cause of the remainder is unknown. The sample table holds 50,000 to 65,000 clones, of which more than 80% were seen once. Roughly 2.3% of the sample is taken by the ten largest.

This sample stems from a study of OX40 agonist ivuxolimab in advanced cancers. As for the study more broadly: The costimulatory receptor OX40 (CD134) was targeted by ivuxolimab, a fully human IgG2 agonistic monoclonal antibody. Intravenous ivuxolimab was administered to patients every 2 weeks at six dose levels: 0.01, 0.1, 0.3, 1.5, 3 and 10 mg/kg. Among the roughly 50 dose-escalation patients, 19 had hepatocellular carcinoma, roughly 15 melanoma, 9 renal cell carcinoma and 9 head and neck cancer. The dose-escalation cohort was 82.7% male with a mean age of roughly 62 years, ranging from about 20 to 80. Patients were allowed to have had prior anti-PD-1, anti-PD-L1 or anti-CTLA-4 therapy, and around 41% of the dose-escalation patients had previously received checkpoint inhibitors. Partial responses occurred in three dose-escalation patients: two with cutaneous melanoma and one with hepatocellular carcinoma. Peripheral TCRbeta sequencing aimed to test whether ivuxolimab altered TCR sequence diversity and caused clonal T-cell expansion. The paper reports the monotherapy dose-escalation portion (N = 52 patients) of the phase I ivuxolimab trial.

Overall results and qualifications from the work: In the 0.1-3.0 mg/kg groups, partial responders had among the lowest normalized peripheral clonal expansion, particularly in CD8+ T cells. At doses of 0.1 to 3.0 mg/kg, clonal expansion of both CD4+ and CD8+ blood T cells was observed from baseline to week 6. On average, CD8+ T cells showed more expanded clones than CD4+ T cells after ivuxolimab. Low levels of normalized T-cell clonal expansion were also seen in some nonresponding patients. The antigen specificity of the peripheral T cells that underwent clonal expansion was not determined.

V sheds 0 bases and J sheds 5 bases, leaving 7 bases between their ends. Per the germline V gene, SGHAT is the CDR1 and FQNNGV is the CDR2. The CDR3 starts with the cysteine, ends with the phenylalanine, and has 14 residues. The entry retains the CDR3 DNA only, 42 bases that are in frame from base 1. The input for sequencing was CD4+ or CD8+ T cells sorted from blood, taken in a trial of the OX40 agonist ivuxolimab. The receptor was isolated from an adult with an advanced solid tumor such as melanoma, head and neck, liver or kidney cancer. Rearrangement joined TRBV11-2 to TRBJ2-2; the D gene remains uncertain. The CDR3 protein is CASSLDQFTGELFF. The DNA sequence follows: TGTGCCAGCAGCTTAGATCAGTTTACCGGGGAGCTGTTTTTT.